The 12 T cell receptor beta chains reported below all come from one sample, sequenced in a study of T cells in tuberculosis. The assay was immunoSEQ multiplex PCR, and TCRdb's table has in-frame clones only and misses some. Of some 28,000 clones listed, roughly 90% are singletons. Sequencing was performed on PBMCs. These receptors all stem from a donor aged 10-29 years with latent tuberculosis or without tuberculosis infection.

V usage is TRBV5-4 and J usage is TRBJ2-3, with 9 bases fitting TRBD2. This CDR3 region has 14 residues. The germline V gene has CDR1 SGHNT and CDR2 YYREEE (reference sequence). V trimming: 5 bases; J trimming: 5 bases; junction bases outside the gene matches: 6. The CDR3 DNA reads as TGTGCCAGCAGGCGGGAGGGGCCCGGAGATACGCAGTATTTT. It encodes CASRREGPGDTQYF.

V gene TRBV2 combines with J gene TRBJ2-3, with 9 bases lining up with TRBD2. CDR3 size: 19 residues. J was trimmed by 0 bases and V by 6 bases; bases with no gene match: 16. Looked up from germline, CDR1 is SNHLY and CDR2 is FYNNEI. Written as DNA, the CDR3 is TGTGCCAGCAGGGACGGCGGGGGGGCCAGATACGATAGCACAGATACGCAGTATTTT. It codes for CASRDGGGARYDSTDTQYF.

This clone came up a few times. The chain combines TRBV27 with TRBJ2-1; 15 bases match TRBD2. From germline, CDR1 is MNHEY and CDR2 SMNVEV (reference sequence). Trimming removed 5 bases from V and 7 bases from J; junction bases left unmatched: 3. This CDR3 has 15 residues. As DNA, the CDR3 is TGTGCCAGCAGTGGACTAGCGGGGGGGCTGAATGAGCAGTTCTTC. Residues: CASSGLAGGLNEQFF.

This chain joins TRBV11-2 and TRBJ2-7, with 10 positions matching TRBD1. The CDR3 spans 17 residues. V lost 1 base, J lost 0 bases, and 6 bases stayed unmatched. Germline V gene lookup returns CDR1 SGHAT and CDR2 FQNNGV. CDR3 amino acids: CASSLVGTGDTSYEQYF. For the CDR3, the DNA is TGTGCCAGCAGCTTAGTAGGGACAGGGGACACCTCCTACGAGCAGTACTTC.

V is TRBV5-1 and J is TRBJ2-3, with 13 bases lining up with TRBD2. The germline V gene encodes CDR1 SGHRS and CDR2 YFSETQ. V lost 7 bases and J lost 0; bases outside the gene matches: 2. This CDR3 contains 15 residues. CDR3 sequence (DNA): TGCGCCAGCGGGGGACTAGCGGGGAGCACAGATACGCAGTATTTT. Its translation is CASGGLAGSTDTQYF.

This sequence joins TRBV6-1 and TRBJ1-6; TRBD1 agrees at 7 bases. The CDR3 length is 15 residues. V shed 3 bases, J shed 7 bases, and the junction held 6 bases outside the gene matches. Germline V gene sequence: CDR1 MNHNS, CDR2 SASEGT. DNA of the CDR3: TGTGCCAGCAGTGATTCCGGGACAGCAAATTCACCCCTCCACTTT. Amino acids: CASSDSGTANSPLHF.

The chain has TRBV27 and TRBJ1-6, with 8 bases fitting TRBD1. The CDR3 contains 16 residues. Looked up from germline, CDR1 is MNHEY and CDR2 is SMNVEV (reference sequence). After removal of 2 bases from V and 2 bases from J, the junction contained 2 bases not matched to a gene. In DNA form, the CDR3 reads TGTGCCAGCAGTTTAAGGGACAGGCCCTATAATTCACCCCTCCACTTT. Amino acid sequence: CASSLRDRPYNSPLHF.

The J gene is TRBJ1-1, the V gene TRBV15, with TRBD1 identical over 7 bases. With 4 bases clipped from V and 1 base from J, the junction kept 3 bases outside the gene matches. Germline V gene sequence: CDR1 LNHNV, CDR2 YYDKDF (reference sequence). This CDR3 is built from 14 residues. The CDR3 sequence: CATSTRQGNTEAFF. The CDR3 coding sequence is TGTGCCACCAGCACCCGACAGGGGAACACTGAAGCTTTCTTT.

J is TRBJ2-1 and V is TRBV10-3; TRBD2 matches at 12 bases. The CDR3 has 19 residues. Germline V lookup: CDR1 ENHRY, CDR2 SYGVKD. The J segment lost 2 bases and the V segment lost 3 bases, leaving 11 bases of the junction unmatched. CDR3: CAISDTGTSGPKAYNEQFF. Here the CDR3 DNA reads TGTGCCATCAGTGACACCGGGACTAGCGGGCCCAAGGCCTACAATGAGCAGTTCTTC.

The chain recombines TRBV7-2 with TRBJ1-1; the D is unclear. This CDR3 has 15 amino acids. V lost 4 bases to trimming and J lost 5 bases, with 17 bases between them. The germline CDR1 and CDR2 sequences are SGHTA and FQGNSA. The CDR3 spells CASSYLDARGTEAFF. The CDR3 DNA is TGTGCCAGCAGCTACCTGGACGCTCGAGGGACTGAAGCTTTCTTT.

This clone was recorded once. The chain has TRBV7-2 and TRBJ1-2; D gene ambiguous. The CDR3 spans 13 residues. The ends were cut back, 5 bases at V and 8 bases at J, with 15 bases in the middle. Germline CDR1 is SGHTA and CDR2 is FQGNSA. CDR3 in amino acids: CASSPGRFLGYTF. The CDR3 DNA sequence: TGTGCCAGCAGCCCGGGTCGGTTCCTGGGCTACACCTTC. Drawing the rest from reference TRBV7-2 and TRBJ1-2, the complete variable domain is GAGVSQSPSNKVTEKGKDVELRCDPISGHTALYWYRQSLGQGLEFLIYFQGNSAPDKSGLPSDRFSAERTGGSVSTLTIQRTQQEDSAVYLCASSPGRFLGYTFGSGTRLTVV.

V usage is TRBV5-1 and J usage is TRBJ2-5; perhaps TRBD1 as D (5 bases). The CDR3 runs to 16 residues. V gave up 0 bases and J gave up 1 base, with 13 bases separating them. CDR1 and CDR2 (germline): SGHRS, YFSETQ. CDR3 amino acids: CASSLGARQLQETQYF. The CDR3 region has the DNA TGCGCCAGCAGCTTGGGGGCCAGACAGCTCCAAGAGACCCAGTACTTC. Together with reference TRBV5-1 and TRBJ2-5, the CDR3 gives the full variable domain: KAGVTQTPRYLIKTRGQQVTLSCSPISGHRSVSWYQQTPGQGLQFLFEYFSETQRNKGNFPGRFSGRQFSNSRSEMNVSTLELGDSALYLCASSLGARQLQETQYFGPGTRLLVL.